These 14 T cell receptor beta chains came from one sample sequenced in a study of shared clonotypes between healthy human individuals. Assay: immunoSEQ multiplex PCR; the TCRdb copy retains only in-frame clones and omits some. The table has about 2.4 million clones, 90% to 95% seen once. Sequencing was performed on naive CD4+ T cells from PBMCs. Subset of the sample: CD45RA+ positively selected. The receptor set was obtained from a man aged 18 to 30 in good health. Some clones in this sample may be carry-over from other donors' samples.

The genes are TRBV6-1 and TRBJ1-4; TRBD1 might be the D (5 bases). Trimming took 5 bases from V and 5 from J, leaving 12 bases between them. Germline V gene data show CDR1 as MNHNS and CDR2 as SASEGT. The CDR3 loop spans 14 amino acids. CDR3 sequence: CASSLGGSNEKLFF. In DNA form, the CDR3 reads TGTGCCAGCAGTCTGGGGGGTTCCAATGAAAAACTGTTTTTT.

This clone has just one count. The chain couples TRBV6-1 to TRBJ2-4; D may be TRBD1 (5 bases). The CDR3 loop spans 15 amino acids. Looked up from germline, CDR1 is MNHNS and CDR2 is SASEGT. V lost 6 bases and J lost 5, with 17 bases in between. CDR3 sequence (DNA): TGTGCCAGCAGCGCCGGCAGGGTGTACGAAAACATTCAGTACTTC. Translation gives CASSAGRVYENIQYF.

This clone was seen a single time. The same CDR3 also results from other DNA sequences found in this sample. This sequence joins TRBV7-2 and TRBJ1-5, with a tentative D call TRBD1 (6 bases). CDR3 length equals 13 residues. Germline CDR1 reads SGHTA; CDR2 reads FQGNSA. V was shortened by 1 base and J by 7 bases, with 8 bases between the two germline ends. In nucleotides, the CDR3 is TGTGCCAGCAGCTTAGGGCAGGGGCAGCCCCAGCATTTT. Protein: CASSLGQGQPQHF.

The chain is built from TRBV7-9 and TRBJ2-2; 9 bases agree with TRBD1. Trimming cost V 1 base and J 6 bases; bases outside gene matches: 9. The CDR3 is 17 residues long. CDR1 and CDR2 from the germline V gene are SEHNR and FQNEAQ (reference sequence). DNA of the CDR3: TGTGCCAGCAGCTTAGAATGGGGACAGGGAGTCTCCGGGGAGCTGTTTTTT. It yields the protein CASSLEWGQGVSGELFF.

CDR3 nucleotides: TGTGCCATCAGCGGGACAGGGGGCGTCCACACTGAAGCTTTCTTT. It specifies CAISGTGGVHTEAFF. The rearrangement joins TRBV10-3 to TRBJ1-1; 12 bases are a match to TRBD1. CDR3 length equals 15 residues. J gave up 3 bases and V 6 bases, and 5 bases lay outside the gene matches. CDR1 and CDR2 (germline): ENHRY, SYGVKD.

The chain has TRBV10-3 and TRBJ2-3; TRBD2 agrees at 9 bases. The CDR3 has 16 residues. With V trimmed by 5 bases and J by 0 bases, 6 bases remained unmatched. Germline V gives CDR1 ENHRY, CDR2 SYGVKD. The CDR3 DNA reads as TGTGCCATCAGTCCAAAAGCGGGAGGCAGCACAGATACGCAGTATTTT. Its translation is CAISPKAGGSTDTQYF.

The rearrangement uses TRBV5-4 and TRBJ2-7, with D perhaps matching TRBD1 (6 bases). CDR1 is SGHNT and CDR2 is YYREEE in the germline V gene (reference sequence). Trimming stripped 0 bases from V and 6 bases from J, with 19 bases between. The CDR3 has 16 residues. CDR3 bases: TGTGCCAGCAGCTTGGGGGGGCCAGGGTTTCTCGGCGAGCAGTACTTC. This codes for CASSLGGPGFLGEQYF.

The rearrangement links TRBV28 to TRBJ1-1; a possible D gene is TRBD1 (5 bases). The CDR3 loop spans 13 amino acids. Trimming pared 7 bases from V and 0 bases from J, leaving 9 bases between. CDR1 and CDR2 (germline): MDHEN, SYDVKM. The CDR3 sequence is CASKTVMNTEAFF. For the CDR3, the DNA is TGTGCCAGCAAGACAGTTATGAACACTGAAGCTTTCTTT.

The DNA for the CDR3 is TGTGCCAGCGCCCCAGCCACGGTTTTGGATACGCAGTATTTT. It codes for CASAPATVLDTQYF. The chain couples TRBV5-4 to TRBJ2-3; no clear D. The CDR3 spans 14 residues. CDR1 and CDR2 (germline): SGHNT, YYREEE (reference sequence). V lost 7 bases, J lost 6 bases, and 18 bases lay in between.

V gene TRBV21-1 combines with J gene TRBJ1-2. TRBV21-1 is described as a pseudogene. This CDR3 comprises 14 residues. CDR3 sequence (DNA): TGTGCCAGCAGCAAAGGTAGGGAGATCTATGGCTACACCTTC. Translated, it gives CASSKGREIYGYTF.

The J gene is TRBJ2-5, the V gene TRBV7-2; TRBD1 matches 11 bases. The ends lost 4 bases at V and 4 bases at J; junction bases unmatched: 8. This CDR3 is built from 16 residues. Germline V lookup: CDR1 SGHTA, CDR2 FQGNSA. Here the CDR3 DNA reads TGTGCCAGCAGCTCCATAGGGACAGGGGGGCGAGAGACCCAGTACTTC. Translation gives CASSSIGTGGRETQYF.

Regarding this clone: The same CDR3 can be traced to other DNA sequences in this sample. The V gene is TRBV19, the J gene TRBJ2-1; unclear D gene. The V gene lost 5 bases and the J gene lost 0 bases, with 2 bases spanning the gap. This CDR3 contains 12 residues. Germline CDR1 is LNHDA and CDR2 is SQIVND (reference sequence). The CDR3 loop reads CASSRSYNEQFF. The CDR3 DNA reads TGTGCCAGTAGTCGCTCCTACAATGAGCAGTTCTTC.

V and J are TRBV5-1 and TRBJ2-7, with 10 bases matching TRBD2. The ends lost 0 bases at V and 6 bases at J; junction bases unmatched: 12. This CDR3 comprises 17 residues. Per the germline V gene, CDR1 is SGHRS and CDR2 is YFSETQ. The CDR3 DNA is TGCGCCAGCAGCTTGGGGACTAGCGGTAGGGTGGGGCTCGAGCAGTACTTC. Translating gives CASSLGTSGRVGLEQYF.

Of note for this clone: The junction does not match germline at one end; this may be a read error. In nucleotides, the CDR3 is TGTGCCAGCAGCGAAGCGGGAGTCTCTGGGGCCAACGTCCTGACTTTC. It translates to CASSEAGVSGANVLTF. This rearrangement joins TRBV2 to TRBJ2-6; 8 bases agree with TRBD2. CDR3 length: 16 residues. Germline loops: CDR1 SNHLY, CDR2 FYNNEI.